These 17 T cell receptor beta chains came from one sample sequenced in a study of graft-versus-host responses after intestinal transplantation. Produced via immunoSEQ multiplex PCR; TCRdb's table is partial and in-frame only. The table has over 80,000 clones, about 82% seen once; the top ten hold more than 1.4%. The sample here was PBMCs, taken 255 days after intestinal transplant. The receptor source for this set is a human patient who received an intestinal transplant, so some T cells may come from the graft donor.

J is TRBJ2-5 and V is TRBV5-6; D not certain. The ends were cut back, 4 bases at V and 1 base at J, with 11 bases in the middle. CDR3 length: 14 amino acids. Germline CDR1 and CDR2: SGHDT and YYEEEE. The CDR3, as DNA: TGTGCCAGCAGCGAAGACGGTTTCCAAGAGACCCAGTACTTC. Translating it yields CASSEDGFQETQYF.

This chain joins TRBV4-1 and TRBJ2-3; the D is unclear. The CDR3 contains 12 residues. V was pared by 4 bases and J by 4 bases, with 6 bases between. Germline loops: CDR1 MGHRA, CDR2 YSYEKL. The CDR3 DNA follows: TGCGCCAGCAGCCTCCAATCAGATACGCAGTATTTT. It translates to CASSLQSDTQYF.

The chain is built from TRBV28 and TRBJ2-7; D may be TRBD1 or TRBD2 (5 bases each). The germline V and J ends were trimmed by 5 bases and 2 bases, with 10 bases remaining between them. The CDR3 consists of 13 residues. The germline V gene has CDR1 MDHEN and CDR2 SYDVKM. The CDR3, as DNA: TGTGCCAGCAGTGGGGGACGGACCTACGAGCAGTACGTC. Its translation is CASSGGRTYEQYV.

The chain combines TRBV19 with TRBJ2-1; the D gene is possibly TRBD1 (6 bases). The CDR3 runs 15 residues. Germline CDR1 and CDR2: LNHDA and SQIVND (reference sequence). Trimming removed 6 bases from V and 3 bases from J, with 15 bases in between. CDR3 DNA sequence: TGTGCCAGTAGAATACAGGGCGGAGGCTACAATGAGCAGTTCTTC. Its protein product is CASRIQGGGYNEQFF.

The chain recombines TRBV10-3 with TRBJ1-1; D is uncertain. Deletions cut 3 bases from V and 12 bases from J, with 17 bases between. The CDR3 is 13 residues long. Germline values: CDR1 ENHRY, CDR2 SYGVKD. In nucleotides, the CDR3 is TGTGCCATCAGTGATTCCCTCAACCGGGAAACTTTCTTT. It translates to CAISDSLNRETFF.

This clone was observed a few times. The rearrangement joins TRBV5-8 to TRBJ1-4; 7 bases are shared with TRBD1. The V gene end was trimmed by 3 bases and the J gene end by 7 bases; junction bases not matched to a gene: 12. The CDR3 length is 16 residues. Germline V lookup: CDR1 SGHTS, CDR2 YDEGEE. The CDR3, as DNA: TGTGCCAGCAGCTCGAACCCCGGGACAGCCAGTGAAAAACTGTTTTTT. Amino acid sequence: CASSSNPGTASEKLFF.

The chain combines TRBV6-1 with TRBJ1-5, with 9 bases aligning to TRBD1. V trimming: 4 bases; J trimming: 6 bases; junction bases outside the gene matches: 10. The germline V gene has CDR1 MNHNS and CDR2 SASEGT. The CDR3 consists of 16 residues. DNA of the CDR3: TGTGCCAGCAGTGCTCCCAAGGGGACAGGGCTTCAGCCCCAGCATTTT. This translates into CASSAPKGTGLQPQHF.

This clone turned up a few times. The gene calls are TRBV4-1 and TRBJ2-7; D remains unclear. Trimming shortened V by 4 bases and J by 4 bases, and 20 bases separated the two germline ends. The CDR3 has 16 amino acids. CDR1 and CDR2 from the germline V gene are MGHRA and YSYEKL. Written as DNA, the CDR3 is TGCGCCAGCAGCCCATTACAATCCGGGTTACTATACGAGCAGTACTTC. This codes for CASSPLQSGLLYEQYF.

The chain carries TRBV6-5 and TRBJ2-1; 8 bases are shared with TRBD2. The germline V gene encodes CDR1 MNHEY and CDR2 SVGAGI. Trimming took 5 bases from V and 9 from J; bases not matched to a gene: 12. The CDR3 extends over 15 amino acids. The CDR3 nucleotides are TGTGCCAGCAGTCCGCGACTAGCGCGCCCGACTGAGCAGTTCTTC. Protein product: CASSPRLARPTEQFF.

The chain combines TRBV5-4 with TRBJ1-5; D is unresolved. V was pared by 4 bases and J by 0 bases, with 11 bases between. The CDR3 extends over 15 amino acids. Germline CDR1 and CDR2: SGHNT and YYREEE (reference sequence). The CDR3 loop is CASSDGPFSNQPQHF. CDR3 nucleotides: TGTGCCAGCAGCGATGGCCCCTTTAGCAATCAGCCCCAGCATTTT.

The chain recombines TRBV18 with TRBJ1-2; weak D call: TRBD1 (5 bases). This CDR3 has 13 amino acids. Looked up from germline, CDR1 is KGHSH and CDR2 is LQKENI. Trimming took off 2 bases at V and 8 bases at J, with 12 bases between the two ends. Here the CDR3 DNA reads TGTGCCAGCTCACCAACGGGGGAAGCGGGCTACACCTTC. Amino acids: CASSPTGEAGYTF.

The chain recombines TRBV2 with TRBJ2-6; D ambiguous. With 4 bases removed from V and 0 bases from J, the gap between germline ends came to 4 bases. The V gene's germline CDR1 is SNHLY and CDR2 FYNNEI. CDR3 length: 14 residues. The CDR3 nucleotides are TGTGCCAGCAGTGTAATCTCTGGGGCCAACGTCCTGACTTTC. Its translation is CASSVISGANVLTF. The whole variable domain, filled in from reference TRBV2 and TRBJ2-6, reads EPEVTQTPSHQVTQMGQEVILRCVPISNHLYFYWYRQILGQKVEFLVSFYNNEISEKSEIFDDQFSVERPDGSNFTLKIRSTKLEDSAMYFCASSVISGANVLTFGAGSRLTVL.

V and J are TRBV6-1 and TRBJ2-1; a possible D gene is TRBD1 (5 bases). The CDR3 runs 15 residues. V lost 0 bases to trimming and J lost 6 bases, with 12 bases between them. Germline assignment: CDR1 MNHNS and CDR2 SASEGT. The CDR3 protein is CASSEAPGSGNEQFF. DNA of the CDR3: TGTGCCAGCAGTGAAGCCCCAGGGTCGGGCAATGAGCAGTTCTTC.

The gene calls are TRBV9 and TRBJ1-1; D is unclear. The CDR3 is 15 amino acids. The germline CDR1 and CDR2 sequences are SGDLS and YYNGEE. The V gene lost 0 bases and the J gene lost 7 bases, with 16 bases spanning the gap. Written as DNA, the CDR3 is TGTGCCAGCAGCGTAGGCAAACAGCCGACCGATGAAGCTTTCTTT. It codes for CASSVGKQPTDEAFF.

V gene TRBV15 combines with J gene TRBJ1-1; tentative D call: TRBD1 (5 bases). Trimming took off 1 base at V and 6 bases at J, with 27 bases between the two ends. This CDR3 contains 19 residues. Germline CDR1 and CDR2: LNHNV and YYDKDF (reference sequence). CDR3 coding DNA: TGTGCCACCAGCAGAGGTTGGGGGAAGCTCACCCCTGCAAACGCTGAAGCTTTCTTT. Translation gives CATSRGWGKLTPANAEAFF.

The chain carries TRBV5-6 and TRBJ1-1; 7 bases align to TRBD1. Germline V CDR1 and CDR2: SGHDT, YYEEEE. The ends lost 4 bases at V and 2 bases at J; junction bases unmatched: 14. The CDR3 has 17 residues. This CDR3 reads CASSRLRDSDSNTEAFF. In DNA, the CDR3 is TGTGCCAGCAGCAGACTCCGGGACAGCGATAGTAACACTGAAGCTTTCTTT.

This sequence joins TRBV9 and TRBJ2-2; a possible D gene is TRBD2 (7 bases). The CDR3 is made up of 15 amino acids. In germline, CDR1 is SGDLS, CDR2 YYNGEE. V shed 4 bases and J shed 4 bases, with 14 bases lying between them. The CDR3 loop reads CASSPKGGPTGELFF. The CDR3 DNA reads TGTGCCAGCAGCCCGAAGGGGGGGCCCACCGGGGAGCTGTTTTTT.